The rows below give T cell receptor beta chains drawn from one sample of a study of blood T cell repertoires in COVID-19. The repertoire was sequenced with immunoSEQ multiplex PCR; TCRdb's copy has only in-frame clones and lacks some. The table shows about 70,000 clones, with 75% to 90% occurring only once. Sequenced material: peripheral blood. The source is a human donor in a cohort sampled during active COVID-19. CDR3s include the opening cysteine and the closing phenylalanine or tryptophan. The D gene is left open where the match is weak. Rows give clone size only sometimes, using once, few, many, or a class for an expanded clone.

j_gene | v_gene | abundance | d_gene | len | CDR3nt | CDR3aa
TRBJ2-3 | TRBV7-6 | - | - | 15 | TGTGCCAGCAGCCCCAATGCGGGGTACACAGATACGCAGTATTTT | CASSPNAGYTDTQYF
TRBJ1-6 | TRBV6-5 | once | TRBD1 | 15 | TGTGCCAGCAGTCCCCGACAGGGGATGAATTCACCCCTCCACTTT | CASSPRQGMNSPLHF
TRBJ1-5 | TRBV6-2/TRBV6-3 | - | - | 13 | TGTGCCAGCAGTTATCTAAGCAATCAGCCCCAGCATTTT | CASSYLSNQPQHF
TRBJ1-2 | TRBV5-4 | - | TRBD1 | 14 | TGTGCCAGCAGCCTGATGACAGGGGACTATGGCTACACCTTC | CASSLMTGDYGYTF
TRBJ2-3 | TRBV6-6 | - | - | 13 | TGTGCCAGCAGTTTGCAGGGTACAGATACGCAGTATTTT | CASSLQGTDTQYF
TRBJ2-2 | TRBV4-3 | - | TRBD1 | 16 | TGCGCCAGCAGCCAGGACAGGGCTGTGGACACCGGGGAGCTGTTTTTT | CASSQDRAVDTGELFF
TRBJ1-6 | TRBV9 | - | TRBD1 | 15 | TGTGCCAGCAGCGCTGGGACAGCCTTTGATTCACCCCTCCACTTT | CASSAGTAFDSPLHF
TRBJ2-7 | TRBV6-2/TRBV6-3 | once | - | 15 | TGTGCCAGCAGTTACTCGGCGCAGGGGGGCTACGAGCAGTACTTC | CASSYSAQGGYEQYF
TRBJ2-1 | TRBV18 | - | - | 14 | TGTGCCAGCTCACCCAACGGCCCGGGGAATGAGCAGTTCTTC | CASSPNGPGNEQFF
TRBJ1-4 | TRBV20-1 | - | - | 17 | TGCAGTGCTAGTTCATCAGGGAAGGCGCCGACTAATGAAAAACTGTTTTTT | CSASSSGKAPTNEKLFF
TRBJ2-7 | TRBV19 | - | - | 15 | TGTGCCAGTAGGAACATAGCCTTCCTCTCCTACGAGCAGTACTTC | CASRNIAFLSYEQYF
TRBJ1-2 | TRBV9 | - | - | 14 | TGTGCCAGCAGCGTAGAAGACGGAGTTTATGGCTACACCTTC | CASSVEDGVYGYTF
TRBJ2-3 | TRBV24-1 | - | - | 15 | TGTGCCACCAGTGCGGCTAGCGAAAGCACAGATACGCAGTATTTT | CATSAASESTDTQYF
TRBJ2-2 | TRBV6-1 | few | - | 14 | TGTGCCAGCAGTGAAGCGCTGGAGACCGGGGAGCTGTTTTTT | CASSEALETGELFF
TRBJ1-4 | TRBV5-5 | - | - | 14 | TGTGCCAGCAGCTTGGGGCACAGTAATGAAAAACTGTTTTTT | CASSLGHSNEKLFF
TRBJ2-3 | TRBV9 | - | - | 11 | TGTGCCAGCACCGACCAGGTTACGCAGTATTTT | CASTDQVTQYF
TRBJ2-6 | TRBV28 | - | - | 17 | TGTGCCAGCACCCACTTGACGGACTCCCCTGGGGCCAACGTCCTGACTTTC | CASTHLTDSPGANVLTF
TRBJ1-1 | TRBV6-4 | - | - | 14 | TGTGCCAGCAGAACACAGGGTGCGGACACTGAAGCTTTCTTT | CASRTQGADTEAFF
TRBJ1-6 | TRBV7-8 | - | TRBD1 | 17 | TGTGCCAGCAGCTTACAAAGGGGGCAGTCCTATAATTCACCCCTCCACTTT | CASSLQRGQSYNSPLHF
TRBJ2-3 | TRBV6-4 | - | - | 13 | TGTGCCAGCAGTGACTCTGAGTTAGATACGCAGTATTTT | CASSDSELDTQYF
TRBJ2-3 | TRBV12-5 | few | TRBD1 | 16 | TGTGCTAGTGGTTTGAATAGGGGGCCGGGCACAGATACGCAGTATTTT | CASGLNRGPGTDTQYF
TRBJ1-1 | TRBV5-1 | - | - | 15 | TGCGCCAGCAGCTTCGGACAGACTAAGGACACTGAAGCTTTCTTT | CASSFGQTKDTEAFF
TRBJ2-3 | TRBV19 | - | - | 11 | TGTGCCAGTAGTACGGCAGATACGCAGTATTTT | CASSTADTQYF